This T cell receptor (beta chain) was profiled in a study of cytomegalovirus exposure and HLA in healthy donors. Broader study findings: TCR beta chain V- and J-gene trimming was linked, in a later analysis, to a missense variant in DCLRE1C. Most CMV-associated TCR beta chains appeared HLA-restricted in a later analysis. Sequencing likely generated an artifact that appeared as a cluster of highly shared sequence variants.

Though nominally healthy at sampling, donors likely had unrecorded immune exposures. The CDR3 runs 19 residues. Germline V gene lookup returns CDR1 SEHNR and CDR2 FQNEAQ (reference sequence). Between the trimmed V and J ends, which lost 5 bases and 0 bases, there was a span of 23 bases. In the PCR, 60 Vbeta and 13 Jbeta primers were used. This table comes from immunoSEQ multiplex PCR, and its TCRdb copy is limited to in-frame clones, with some not included. The table lists some 150,000 clones, 60% to 80% of them singletons. Points on this clone: Its specificity is not known.

Material for sequencing was PBMCs. The receptor comes from a male donor in good health and CMV-seronegative. The chain combines TRBV7-9 with TRBJ2-1; tentative D call: TRBD2 (5 bases). In DNA, the CDR3 is TGTGCCAGCAGCCCCCAAAAAGGAGGTGTGGTTGGCTCCTACAATGAGCAGTTCTTC. This translates into CASSPQKGGVVGSYNEQFF.